This TCR beta chain was identified during a study of blood T cell repertoires in COVID-19. As for the study in general: The study drew acute and convalescent COVID-19 samples from the United States, Italy and Spain.

CDR3 length: 15 amino acids. The germline V gene has CDR1 LNHDA and CDR2 SQIVND (reference sequence). Trimming took off 7 bases at V and 0 bases at J, with 13 bases between the two ends. In the original analysis: Amplified reference gene primers provided the basis for estimating nucleated cell counts. The data were produced by immunoSEQ multiplex PCR, yet TCRdb's version contains in-frame clones alone and is incomplete. V and J calls plus clone size are reproduced from that table; the DNA served to infer D and trimming. The profile shows 50,000 to 65,000 clones, 80% to 90% of them singletons. The TCR was taken from a human donor in a cohort sampled during active COVID-19. Sequencing was performed on peripheral blood. The rearrangement joins TRBV19 to TRBJ1-3; no definite D call. The CDR3 sequence is CASTAGPRSGNTIYF. DNA for the CDR3: TGTGCCAGTACCGCCGGTCCCCGCTCTGGAAACACCATATATTTT.